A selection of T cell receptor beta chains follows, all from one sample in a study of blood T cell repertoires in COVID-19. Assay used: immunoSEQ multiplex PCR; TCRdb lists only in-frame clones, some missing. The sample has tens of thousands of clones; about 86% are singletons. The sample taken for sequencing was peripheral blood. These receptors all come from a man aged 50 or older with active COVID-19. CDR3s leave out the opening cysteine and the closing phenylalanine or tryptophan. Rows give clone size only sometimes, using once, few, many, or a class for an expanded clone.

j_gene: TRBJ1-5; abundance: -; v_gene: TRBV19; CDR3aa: ASSERGGLTNQPQH
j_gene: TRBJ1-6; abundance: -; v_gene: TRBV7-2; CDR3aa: ASTAQGAATPLH
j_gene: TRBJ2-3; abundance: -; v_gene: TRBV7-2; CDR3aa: ASSPTGGIGTDTQY
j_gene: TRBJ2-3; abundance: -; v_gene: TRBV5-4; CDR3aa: ASSLEVGRPTDTQY
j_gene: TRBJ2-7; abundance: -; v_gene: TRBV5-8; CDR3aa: ASSLRGTYEQY
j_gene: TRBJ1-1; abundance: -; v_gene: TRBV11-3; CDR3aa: ASSFLGIQESEAF
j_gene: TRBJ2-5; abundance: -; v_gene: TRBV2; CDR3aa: ASSSQGIGQETQY
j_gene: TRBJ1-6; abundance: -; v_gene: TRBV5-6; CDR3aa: ASTRGGSPLH
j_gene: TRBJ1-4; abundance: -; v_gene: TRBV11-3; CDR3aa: ASSHRGGEKLF
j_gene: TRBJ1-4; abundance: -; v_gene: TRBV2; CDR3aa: ASNDRDPRNEKLF
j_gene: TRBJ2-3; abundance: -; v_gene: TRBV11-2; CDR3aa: ASSFRESTNTDTQY
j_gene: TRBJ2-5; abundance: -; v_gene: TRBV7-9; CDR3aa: ASSPAQRTDETQY
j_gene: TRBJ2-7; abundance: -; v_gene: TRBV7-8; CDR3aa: ASSEGQPYEQY
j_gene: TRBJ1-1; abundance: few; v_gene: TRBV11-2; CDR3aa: ASSLTGHYRAF
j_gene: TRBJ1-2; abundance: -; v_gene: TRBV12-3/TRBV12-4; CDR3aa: ASSFTGVGYT
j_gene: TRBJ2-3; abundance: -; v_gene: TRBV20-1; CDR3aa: SARDMHTQY
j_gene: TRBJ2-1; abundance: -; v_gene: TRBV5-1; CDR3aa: ASSLALLAGSSYNEQF
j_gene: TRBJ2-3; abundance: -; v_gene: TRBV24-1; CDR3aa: ATSEDGTDTQY
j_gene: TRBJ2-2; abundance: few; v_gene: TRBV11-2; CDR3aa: ASSLERTSLGELF
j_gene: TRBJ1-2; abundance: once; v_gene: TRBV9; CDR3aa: ASSAGTVANYGYT
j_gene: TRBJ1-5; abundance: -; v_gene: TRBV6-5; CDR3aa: ASSNTGYSNQPQH
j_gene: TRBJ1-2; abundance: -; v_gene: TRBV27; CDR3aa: ASSFSVSIAGYT
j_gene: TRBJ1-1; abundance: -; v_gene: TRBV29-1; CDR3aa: SVGQLNTEAF
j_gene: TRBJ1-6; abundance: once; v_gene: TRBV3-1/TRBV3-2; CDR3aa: ASSQGLGSSYNSPLH
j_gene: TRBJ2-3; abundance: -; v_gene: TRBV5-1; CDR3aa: ASSSRLFRDTQY
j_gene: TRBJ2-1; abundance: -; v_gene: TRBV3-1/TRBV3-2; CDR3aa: ASSQAAGGRLQF
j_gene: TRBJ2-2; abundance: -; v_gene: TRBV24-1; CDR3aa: ATSDFRVAGELF
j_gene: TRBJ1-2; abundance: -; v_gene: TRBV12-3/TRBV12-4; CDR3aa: ASSLTGPST
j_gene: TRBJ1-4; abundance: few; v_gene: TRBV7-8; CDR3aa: ASSPVAGEEKLF
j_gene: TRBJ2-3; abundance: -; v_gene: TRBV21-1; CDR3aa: ASSKVQASGSTDTQY
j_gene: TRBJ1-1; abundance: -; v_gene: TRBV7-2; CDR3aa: ASSLVRAGGTEAF
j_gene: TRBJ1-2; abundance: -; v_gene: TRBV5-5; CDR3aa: ASSHLGGSNYGYT
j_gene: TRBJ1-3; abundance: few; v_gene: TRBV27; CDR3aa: ASSDRGQALAGNTIY
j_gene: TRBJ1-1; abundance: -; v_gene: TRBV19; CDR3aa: ASSPQGAYTEAF
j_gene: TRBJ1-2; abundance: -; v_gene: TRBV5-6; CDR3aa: ASSLTDYGYT
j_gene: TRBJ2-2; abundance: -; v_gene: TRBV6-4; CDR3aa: ASSSVAGVSGELF
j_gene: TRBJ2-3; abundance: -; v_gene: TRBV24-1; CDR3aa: ATSVWEGGPTDTQY
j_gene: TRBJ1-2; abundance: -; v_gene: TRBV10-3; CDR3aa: AISVGGGRYT
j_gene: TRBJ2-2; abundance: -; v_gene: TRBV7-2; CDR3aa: ASSLHVGRIGELF
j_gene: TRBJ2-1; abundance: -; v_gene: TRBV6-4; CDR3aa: ASSVEAGGVNEQF
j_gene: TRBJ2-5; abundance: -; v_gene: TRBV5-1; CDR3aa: ASSHQSAGPQETQY
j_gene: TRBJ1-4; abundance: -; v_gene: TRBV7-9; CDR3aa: ASSFSTGGYEKLF
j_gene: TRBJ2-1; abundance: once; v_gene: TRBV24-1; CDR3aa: ATSDSSGLAIDEQF
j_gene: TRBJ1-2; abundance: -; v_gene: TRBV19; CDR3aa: ASSINVRDYYGYT
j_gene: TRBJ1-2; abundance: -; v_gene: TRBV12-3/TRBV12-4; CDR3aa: ASSLQVRGYT
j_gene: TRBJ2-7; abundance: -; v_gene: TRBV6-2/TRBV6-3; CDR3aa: ASSYASYEQY
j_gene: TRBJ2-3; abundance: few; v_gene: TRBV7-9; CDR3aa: ASSLEGSTDTQY